This TCR beta chain was captured in a study of human T cells and chemical hapten exposure. Worth noting for this clonotype: Its antigen is not identified.

The study's findings and limits: No shift was seen in TCRs above 1 in 1000 frequency with DPC sensitization.

The authors' total RNA extraction used unfractionated whole blood. For the library, individual cDNA molecules each received unique molecular identifiers. In the original processing: Per-sample TCR counts ranged from roughly 20,000 to 700,000, median 95,638. TCRdb itself ran the reads through MiXCR, one entry per CDR3 protein. TCRdb, not the original authors, processed these V and J calls. The sample shows about 120,000 distinct CDR3 sequences, 8.5% to 9% of them seen only once. The CDR3 covers 18 residues. The V gene lost 4 bases and the J gene lost 4 bases, with 24 bases spanning the gap. CDR1 SGHRS and CDR2 YFSETQ come from the germline V gene.

Material for sequencing was whole blood. The chain employs TRBV5-1 and TRBJ1-3; possible D gene TRBD1, 5 bases. This TCR was recovered from a human donor in good health. Some clones in this sample may be carry-over from other donors' samples. CDR3 DNA sequence: TGCGCCAGCAGCCCGAACCCCGGGACCACGGGATCCGGAAACACCATATATTTT. This codes for CASSPNPGTTGSGNTIYF.